The 21 T cell receptor beta chains presented below share a single source sample, sequenced in a study of liver allograft versus peripheral blood T cells. At the level of the study: In transplanted livers, T cell receptor repertoires were compared with those found in the recipients' peripheral blood.

TCRdb ran MiXCR on the reads and lists one entry per CDR3 protein. The sample records some 9,000 distinct CDR3 sequences, 15% to 20% being singletons. These TCRs come from a human patient who had a liver transplant. T cells may partly derive from the graft donor.

This clonotype was counted a single time. V gene TRBV2 combines with J gene TRBJ1-4; D is uncertain. This CDR3 contains 15 residues. The germline V gene encodes CDR1 SNHLY and CDR2 FYNNEI. V was pared by 3 bases and J by 8 bases, with 16 bases between. CDR3 loop: CASSDDMGRVEKLFF. The CDR3 DNA reads TGTGCCAGCAGTGATGATATGGGTCGCGTAGAAAAACTGTTTTTT.

The chain employs TRBV9 and TRBJ2-5; D is possibly TRBD2 (6 bases). Per germline, CDR1 SGDLS and CDR2 YYNGEE. The CDR3 sequence is 14 residues long. Trimming cost V 4 bases and J 5 bases, with 15 bases left between them. CDR3 DNA sequence: TGTGCCAGCAGCCGTTGGGGGAGCGGGGAGACCCAGTACTTC. This gives the protein CASSRWGSGETQYF. The whole variable domain, filled in from reference TRBV9 and TRBJ2-5, reads DSGVTQTPKHLITATGQRVTLRCSPRSGDLSVYWYQQSLDQGLQFLIQYYNGEERAKGNILERFSAQQFPDLHSELNLSSLELGDSALYFCASSRWGSGETQYFGPGTRLLVL.

This clonotype came up many times. This chain uses TRBV6-2 or TRBV6-3 with TRBJ2-7, with 10 bases that match TRBD1. In germline, CDR1 is MNHEY, CDR2 SVGEGT. The CDR3 sequence is 12 residues long. The J segment lost 4 bases and the V segment lost 6 bases, leaving 0 bases of the junction unmatched. As DNA, the CDR3 is TGTGCCAGCAGGGACAGGGGGTACGAGCAGTACTTC. Protein sequence: CASRDRGYEQYF.

The rearrangement links TRBV29-1 to TRBJ1-2, with D possibly TRBD1 on 6 matching bases. V was clipped by 3 bases and J by 7 bases, with 9 bases between them. The CDR3 totals 11 residues. Germline assignment: CDR1 SQVTM and CDR2 ANQGSEA. In DNA, the CDR3 is TGCAGCGTTGACAGGGGCTTTGGCTACACCTTC. Protein: CSVDRGFGYTF.

This chain uses TRBV30 with TRBJ1-3; D unresolved. This CDR3 contains 18 residues. Deletions cut 2 bases from V and 0 bases from J, with 20 bases between. Germline V gene lookup returns CDR1 GTSNPN and CDR2 SVGIG (reference sequence). This chain's CDR3 is CAWSSSPPAALSGNTIYF. In DNA form, the CDR3 reads TGTGCCTGGAGTTCCTCCCCCCCTGCCGCGCTCTCTGGAAACACCATATATTTT.

This clonotype is medium-sized within its sample. The chain uses TRBV6-1 and TRBJ1-1; no clear D. Germline CDR1 reads MNHNS; CDR2 reads SASEGT. Trimming removed 2 bases at V and 11 bases at J, with 12 bases between. The CDR3 is made up of 12 amino acids. The CDR3 here is CASSENGRKAFF. For the CDR3, the DNA is TGTGCCAGCAGTGAAAACGGGAGGAAGGCTTTCTTT.

The gene calls are TRBV24-1 and TRBJ2-7; D gene ambiguous. In germline, CDR1 is KGHDR, CDR2 SFDVKD. This CDR3 contains 14 residues. V was trimmed by 1 base and J by 1 base, leaving 7 bases between them. The CDR3 nucleotides read TGTGCCACCAGTGATTTATACCCTTCCTACGAGCAGTACTTC. Translated, it gives CATSDLYPSYEQYF.

The V call is TRBV7-9, the J call TRBJ1-4, with D uncertain. The CDR3 extends over 11 amino acids. CDR1 is SEHNR, CDR2 FQNEAQ, per germline (reference sequence). The V gene lost 6 bases and the J gene lost 6 bases, with 5 bases spanning the gap. The CDR3 loop is CASRSDEKLFF. CDR3 DNA sequence: TGTGCCAGCAGATCAGATGAAAAACTGTTTTTT. The entire variable domain, with the rest obtained from reference TRBV7-9 and TRBJ1-4, is as follows: DTGVSQNPRHKITKRGQNVTFRCDPISEHNRLYWYRQTLGQGPEFLTYFQNEAQLEKSRLLSDRFSAERPKGSFSTLEIQRTEQGDSAMYLCASRSDEKLFFGSGTQLSVL.

DNA of the CDR3: TGTGCCAGCAGTTACTCTACGGGCCACTACGAGCAGTACTTC. This sequence encodes CASSYSTGHYEQYF. V and J are TRBV6-2 or TRBV6-3 and TRBJ2-7; D gene uncertain. From germline, CDR1 is MNHEY and CDR2 SVGEGT. The V end lost 0 bases, the J end lost 3 bases, and 9 bases lay between the germline ends. The CDR3 is made up of 14 amino acids.

The V gene is TRBV19, the J gene TRBJ1-6; 8 positions agree with TRBD1. V shed 3 bases and J 1 base; nucleotides not matched to a gene: 8. The CDR3 is made up of 18 amino acids. Per germline, CDR1 LNHDA and CDR2 SQIVND (reference sequence). The CDR3 spells CASSIGYQGASYNSPLHF. CDR3 DNA sequence: TGTGCCAGTAGTATCGGGTACCAGGGGGCTTCCTATAATTCACCCCTCCACTTT.

Many counts were recorded for this clonotype. The chain couples TRBV24-1 to TRBJ2-7, with D perhaps TRBD2 (5 bases). The ends were cut back, 12 bases at V and 0 bases at J, with 14 bases in the middle. This CDR3 region has 13 residues. Germline-derived CDR1 and CDR2 are KGHDR and SFDVKD. CDR3 in DNA: TGTGCCGGAGGTGAGGTTGTCTCCTACGAGCAGTACTTC. Protein sequence: CAGGEVVSYEQYF.

This sequence joins TRBV3-1 and TRBJ2-5, with 8 nucleotides matching TRBD2. Germline CDR1 is LGHDT and CDR2 is YNNKEL (reference sequence). The CDR3 is made up of 15 amino acids. V lost 1 base and J lost 2; bases outside the gene matches: 3. CDR3 DNA: TGTGCCAGCAGCCAAGCGGGGGGGTGGCAAGAGACCCAGTACTTC. This translates into CASSQAGGWQETQYF.

By share of the sample, this clonotype is medium-sized. This chain links TRBV27 with TRBJ1-1; D might be TRBD1 (6 bases). The CDR3 covers 13 residues. V lost 5 bases and J 2 bases, leaving 9 bases between the germline ends. The germline gives CDR1 MNHEY, CDR2 SMNVEV (reference sequence). The CDR3 sequence: CASSVQGNTEAFF. The CDR3 DNA sequence: TGTGCCAGCAGTGTACAGGGTAACACTGAAGCTTTCTTT.

The rearrangement links TRBV29-1 to TRBJ2-7; TRBD1 matches 8 bases. Germline CDR1 SQVTM, CDR2 ANQGSEA. This CDR3 is built from 12 residues. V lost 3 bases to trimming and J lost 3 bases; unmatched junction nucleotides: 1. The CDR3 nucleotides read TGCAGCGTTGAGGACAGGGTCTACGAGCAGTACTTC. Its translation: CSVEDRVYEQYF.

This clonotype was counted a few times. This CDR3 is CASSTWDLRRGGNTIYF. For the CDR3, the DNA is TGTGCCAGCAGTACCTGGGACCTTCGACGAGGCGGAAACACCATATATTTT. The V call is TRBV6-2 or TRBV6-3, the J call TRBJ1-3, with D possibly TRBD1 on 5 matching bases. Trimming removed 5 bases at V and 4 bases at J, with 21 bases between. Germline CDR1 is MNHEY and CDR2 is SVGEGT. The CDR3 runs 17 residues.

This clonotype was seen more than once but under ten times. This sequence joins TRBV11-2 and TRBJ1-1, with D hard to call. Germline CDR1 is SGHAT and CDR2 is FQNNGV. The CDR3 sequence is 15 residues long. V was clipped by 1 base and J by 6 bases, with 15 bases between them. The CDR3 is CASSLGTVPLPEAFF. In nucleotides, the CDR3 is TGTGCCAGCAGCTTAGGGACCGTACCTCTCCCTGAAGCTTTCTTT.

Sample share makes this clonotype medium-sized (0.01 to 0.1%). V usage is TRBV6-2 or TRBV6-3 and J usage is TRBJ1-2; no clear D. CDR3 length equals 16 residues. Trimming took 0 bases from V and 3 from J, leaving 14 bases between them. CDR1 is MNHEY and CDR2 is SVGEGT in the germline V gene. CDR3 DNA: TGTGCCAGCAGTTACTCCCATCCTGATTGGGACTATGGCTACACCTTC. Translating gives CASSYSHPDWDYGYTF.

On this clonotype: This may come from a read error, since a much larger clone is one base off. V usage is TRBV27 and J usage is TRBJ1-2; D is undetermined. The V gene's germline CDR1 is MNHEY and CDR2 SMNVEV (reference sequence). This CDR3 is 13 amino acids long. V lost 6 bases to trimming and J lost 2 bases, with 10 bases between them. The CDR3 is CASRLGRNYGYTF. CDR3 DNA sequence: TGTGCCAGCAGGCTGGGGAGAAACTATGGCTACACCTTC.

The chain combines TRBV9 with TRBJ2-2; D remains unclear. Germline-derived CDR1 and CDR2 are SGDLS and YYNGEE. V gave up 4 bases and J gave up 3 bases, with 7 bases separating them. This CDR3 comprises 13 residues. Written as DNA, the CDR3 is TGTGCCAGCAGCCCAAGCCACACCGGGGAGCTGTTTTTT. It yields the protein CASSPSHTGELFF.

This clonotype is medium-sized (0.01 to 0.1%). The rearrangement uses TRBV29-1 and TRBJ2-2; D possibly uses TRBD1 or TRBD2 (5 bases each). Trimming left V 1 base short and J 4 bases short, with 13 bases between. The CDR3 has 15 amino acids. Germline CDR1 is SQVTM and CDR2 is ANQGSEA. CDR3 in amino acids: CSVEGSRGFTGELFF. CDR3 DNA sequence: TGCAGCGTTGAAGGATCTCGGGGCTTCACCGGGGAGCTGTTTTTT.

By sample share, this clonotype is medium-sized. V and J are TRBV6-1 and TRBJ2-2, with D possibly being TRBD2 (6 bases). The CDR3 runs 15 residues. Germline V gives CDR1 MNHNS, CDR2 SASEGT. Trimming cost V 7 bases and J 2 bases, with 14 bases left between them. The CDR3 spells CASTFGRGNTGELFF. The CDR3 DNA sequence: TGTGCCAGCACGTTTGGGCGGGGCAACACCGGGGAGCTGTTTTTT.